The 25 T cell receptor beta chains below come from one sample, sequenced in a study of blood T cells in healthy people across ages. PCR was performed a second time for about 6 to 12 cycles using a sample-barcoded 5' primer and a J-beta primer mix. TCRdb processed the 5' RACE reads anew with MiXCR; each CDR3 protein has one entry. The data show 550,000 to 700,000 distinct CDR3 sequences, 25% to 30% seen once. Sequencing was performed on blood. The origin of the receptors is a woman between 70 and 85 years old in good health.

A few counts support this clonotype. The chain combines TRBV12-3 or TRBV12-4 with TRBJ2-5; a possible D gene is TRBD1 (6 bases). V was clipped by 1 base and J by 5 bases, with 11 bases between them. The CDR3 loop spans 14 amino acids. CDR3 region: CASSLDRDGETQYF. CDR3 bases: TGTGCCAGCAGTTTAGACAGGGACGGGGAGACCCAGTACTTC.

This clonotype was counted between two and nine times. The rearrangement joins TRBV5-1 to TRBJ2-2; weak D call: TRBD2 (7 bases). This CDR3 contains 16 residues. Trimming shortened V by 1 base and J by 1 base, and 11 bases separated the two germline ends. Germline CDR1 is SGHRS and CDR2 is YFSETQ. Here the CDR3 reads CASSLIGGLNTGELFF. The CDR3 DNA reads TGCGCCAGCAGCTTGATCGGGGGGCTGAACACCGGGGAGCTGTTTTTT. Looking up the rest from reference TRBV5-1 and TRBJ2-2 gives the full variable domain: KAGVTQTPRYLIKTRGQQVTLSCSPISGHRSVSWYQQTPGQGLQFLFEYFSETQRNKGNFPGRFSGRQFSNSRSEMNVSTLELGDSALYLCASSLIGGLNTGELFFGEGSRLTVL.

This clonotype has a handful of counts. The chain employs TRBV7-8 and TRBJ1-5; D perhaps matches TRBD1 (5 bases). Trimming took 8 bases from V and 3 from J, leaving 20 bases between them. The CDR3 consists of 16 residues. Germline values: CDR1 SGHVS, CDR2 FQNEAQ. The CDR3 sequence is CASQPDTRGLNQPQHF. CDR3 bases: TGTGCCAGCCAACCCGACACTCGGGGCCTCAATCAGCCCCAGCATTTT. Variable domain in full (rest from reference TRBV7-8 and TRBJ1-5): GAGVSQSPRYKVAKRGQDVALRCDPISGHVSLFWYQQALGQGPEFLTYFQNEAQLDKSGLPSDRFFAERPEGSVSTLKIQRTQQEDSAVYLCASQPDTRGLNQPQHFGDGTRLSIL.

This clonotype came up many times. The V gene is TRBV7-2, the J gene TRBJ2-5; maybe TRBD2 (7 bases). Per the germline V gene, CDR1 is SGHTA and CDR2 is FQGNSA. Trimming shortened V by 6 bases and J by 5 bases, and 13 bases separated the two germline ends. The CDR3 contains 13 residues. CDR3 coding DNA: TGTGCCAGCAGTCGGGGGGCGACGGAGACCCAGTACTTC. This translates into CASSRGATETQYF.

This clonotype is a singleton in its sample. This likely comes from a read error, as the CDR3 has no conserved phenylalanine or tryptophan at its end. The DNA is left out, because the CDR3 cannot be placed on it with certainty; the CDR3 is given as TCRdb lists it. The J gene is TRBJ1-6, the V gene TRBV7-2; the table's TRBD1 call for D was not verified on the DNA. Germline CDR1 SGHTA, CDR2 FQGNSA. The CDR3 has 10 residues if both end residues are counted. CDR3 loop: CASSSTGTPI.

This clonotype was observed at least ten times. The rearrangement joins TRBV6-5 to TRBJ1-5; no definite D call. V was trimmed by 5 bases and J by 4 bases, leaving 9 bases between them. The germline V gene encodes CDR1 MNHEY and CDR2 SVGAGI. The CDR3 runs to 13 residues. The CDR3 DNA sequence: TGTGCCAGCAGTAACCAAGGGAATCAGCCCCAGCATTTT. It encodes CASSNQGNQPQHF.

The chain has TRBV5-1 and TRBJ2-7, with 12 bases identical to TRBD2. The CDR3 has 15 residues. V lost 5 bases to trimming and J lost 4 bases; unmatched junction nucleotides: 7. Germline values: CDR1 SGHRS, CDR2 YFSETQ. The CDR3 coding sequence is TGCGCCAGCAGTCCTAGCGGGGGGGCCTTGTACGAGCAGTACTTC. Translating gives CASSPSGGALYEQYF.

This clonotype turned up a few times. Mismatch with germline at one junction end may stem from a read error. This sequence joins TRBV7-2 and TRBJ2-7, with 11 bases matching TRBD1. The CDR3 is 16 residues long. CDR1 SGHTA and CDR2 FQGNSA come from the germline V gene. CDR3 protein: CASSRGTGGKNYERYF. The CDR3 DNA reads TGTGCCAGCAGCCGCGGGACAGGGGGGAAAAACTACGAGCGGTACTTC.

With regard to this clonotype: A junction end diverges from the germline sequence, so it may reflect a read error. The chain links TRBV29-1 to TRBJ2-1, with D perhaps matching TRBD1 (5 bases). CDR3 length: 11 residues. CDR1 is SQVTM, CDR2 ANQGSEA, per germline. CDR3 amino acids: CSGHRYNEPFF. CDR3 nucleotides: TGCAGCGGTCACAGGTACAATGAGCCGTTCTTC.

The chain has TRBV7-3 and TRBJ2-1, with D maybe TRBD1 (5 bases). Germline V gives CDR1 SGHTA, CDR2 FQGTGA. CDR3 length: 15 amino acids. Trimming left V 1 base short and J 5 bases short, with 12 bases between. This CDR3 reads CASSLIAGLHNEQFF. CDR3 sequence (DNA): TGTGCCAGCAGCTTAATCGCAGGGCTGCACAATGAGCAGTTCTTC.

The chain combines TRBV29-1 with TRBJ1-2; tentative D call: TRBD1 (5 bases). The length of the CDR3 is 14 residues. Trimming stripped 0 bases from V and 5 bases from J, with 13 bases between. CDR1 and CDR2 (germline): SQVTM, ANQGSEA. CDR3 sequence: CSVEDLAGRYGYTF. The CDR3 DNA reads as TGCAGCGTTGAAGATCTGGCAGGGCGGTATGGCTACACCTTC.

The chain couples TRBV21-1 to TRBJ2-7; the DNA was not compared with TRBD1, the D call given in the table. TRBV21-1 represents a pseudogene. The CDR3 runs 17 residues. The CDR3 coding sequence is TGTGCCAGCAGCAAAGGAGGCTGGCCCGCGAGCTCCTACGAGCAGTACTTC. This sequence encodes CASSKGGWPASSYEQYF.

The chain employs TRBV5-1 and TRBJ1-3; weak D call: TRBD1 (6 bases). The germline V gene has CDR1 SGHRS and CDR2 YFSETQ. The CDR3 totals 16 residues. Deletions cut 5 bases from V and 2 bases from J, with 17 bases between. The CDR3 DNA follows: TGCGCCAGCAGTCAGGGGCCGGAACGAACTGGAAACACCATATATTTT. This codes for CASSQGPERTGNTIYF.

V gene TRBV7-8 combines with J gene TRBJ2-3, with 7 bases lining up with TRBD2. The germline CDR1 and CDR2 sequences are SGHVS and FQNEAQ. This CDR3 has 17 residues. After removal of 5 bases from V and 0 bases from J, the junction contained 11 bases not matched to a gene. In DNA, the CDR3 is TGTGCCAGCAGCCCCTATACCGCCGGGAGGAGCACAGATACGCAGTATTTT. Protein: CASSPYTAGRSTDTQYF.

This rearrangement joins TRBV11-2 to TRBJ2-5, with TRBD2 identical over 12 bases. The CDR3 is made up of 13 amino acids. V was pared by 8 bases and J by 5 bases, with 3 bases of the junction left unmatched. The V gene's germline CDR1 is SGHAT and CDR2 FQNNGV. The CDR3 DNA is TGTGCCAGCGGACTAGCGGGGACGGAGACCCAGTACTTC. This encodes CASGLAGTETQYF.

The CDR3, as DNA: TGCGCCAGCAGCTCCGGACAATCCCACTCCTACGAGCAGTACTTC. Translated, it gives CASSSGQSHSYEQYF. This chain joins TRBV5-1 and TRBJ2-7; a weak D match, TRBD1 (5 bases). V was trimmed by 3 bases and J by 0 bases, leaving 13 bases between them. CDR1 is SGHRS, CDR2 YFSETQ, per germline. The CDR3 is 15 residues long.

Only a few counts were recorded for this clonotype. The DNA for the CDR3 is TGCGCCAGCAGCTTGACAGACAGGGTGGGGACTGAAGCTTTCTTT. Protein product: CASSLTDRVGTEAFF. This chain uses TRBV5-1 with TRBJ1-1, with 7 bases matching TRBD1. The CDR3 loop spans 15 amino acids. Per the germline V gene, CDR1 is SGHRS and CDR2 is YFSETQ. V shed 1 base, J shed 5 bases, and the junction held 8 bases outside the gene matches.

This clonotype showed up just a few times. The chain is built from TRBV7-8 and TRBJ2-5, with TRBD1 as a possible D gene (6 bases). The CDR3 totals 14 residues. V was shortened by 2 bases and J by 3 bases, with 10 bases between the two germline ends. Germline V gives CDR1 SGHVS, CDR2 FQNEAQ. The CDR3 DNA is TGTGCCAGCAGCTTAATTCGGACAGAAGAGACCCAGTACTTC. The encoded protein is CASSLIRTEETQYF.

This clonotype was seen a handful of times. This sequence joins TRBV5-1 and TRBJ1-6, with D possibly being TRBD1 (5 bases). Trimming stripped 0 bases from V and 7 bases from J, with 8 bases between. From germline, CDR1 is SGHRS and CDR2 YFSETQ. The CDR3 consists of 14 residues. In DNA form, the CDR3 reads TGCGCCAGCAGCTTGGAGACAGTAAATTCACCCCTCCACTTT. It yields the protein CASSLETVNSPLHF. Supplemented by reference TRBV5-1 and TRBJ1-6, the full variable domain reads KAGVTQTPRYLIKTRGQQVTLSCSPISGHRSVSWYQQTPGQGLQFLFEYFSETQRNKGNFPGRFSGRQFSNSRSEMNVSTLELGDSALYLCASSLETVNSPLHFGNGTRLTVT.

This clonotype has a handful of counts. J is TRBJ2-1 and V is TRBV12-3 or TRBV12-4; D ambiguous. The V gene lost 4 bases and the J gene lost 7 bases, with 14 bases spanning the gap. The CDR3 runs 14 residues. The DNA for the CDR3 is TGTGCCAGCAGTTCTCTCCTAGTAGGAAATGAGCAGTTCTTC. Protein sequence: CASSSLLVGNEQFF.

V usage is TRBV7-9 and J usage is TRBJ2-5; 8 bases match TRBD2. The DNA end is a closer match to TRBJ2-1, so the J assignment may be wrong. This CDR3 region has 14 residues. Germline assignment: CDR1 SEHNR and CDR2 FQNEAQ (reference sequence). The CDR3 reads CASSSGTSFDEQFF. DNA of the CDR3: TGTGCCAGCAGCTCGGGGACTAGTTTCGATGAGCAGTTCTTC.

This chain uses TRBV11-1 with TRBJ1-2, with D perhaps TRBD1 (5 bases). Trimming pared 0 bases from V and 5 bases from J, leaving 13 bases between. Germline V gene sequence: CDR1 SGHAT, CDR2 FQDESV (reference sequence). CDR3 length equals 15 residues. Here the CDR3 DNA reads TGTGCCAGCAGCTTAGCCGGTCGGGGGGAATATGGCTACACCTTC. Translating it yields CASSLAGRGEYGYTF.

The chain combines TRBV11-2 with TRBJ2-6; D is uncertain. The ends were cut back, 1 base at V and 1 base at J, with 11 bases in the middle. This CDR3 comprises 17 residues. CDR1 SGHAT and CDR2 FQNNGV come from the germline V gene. CDR3 loop: CASSLVERMSGANVLTF. DNA for the CDR3: TGTGCCAGCAGCTTAGTGGAGAGGATGTCTGGGGCCAACGTCCTGACTTTC.

This clonotype came up a few times. The chain joins TRBV11-2 to TRBJ2-5; 9 bases align to TRBD1. The J call is in doubt because the DNA end fits TRBJ2-1 better. In germline, CDR1 is SGHAT, CDR2 FQNNGV. This CDR3 region has 15 residues. Here the CDR3 DNA reads TGTGCCAGCAGCTCCGGGACAGGGAAGGTAGGGGAGCAGTTCTTC. This codes for CASSSGTGKVGEQFF.

The V and J genes are TRBV20-1 and TRBJ1-1, with a tentative D call TRBD1 (5 bases). CDR1 is DFQATT, CDR2 SNEGSKA, per germline (reference sequence). This CDR3 region has 13 residues. The V gene lost 3 bases and the J gene lost 8 bases, with 16 bases spanning the gap. Written as DNA, the CDR3 is TGCAGTGCTAGTCCCGGGTTTGGGGCAGAAGCTTTCTTT. It encodes CSASPGFGAEAFF.